These 7 T cell receptor beta chains were all obtained from the same sample, sequenced in a study of T cell repertoires in cytomegalovirus infection. Each CDR3 protein gets one entry after TCRdb re-called the reads with MiXCR. The repertoire holds 300,000 to 400,000 distinct CDR3 sequences, with 9.5% as singletons. The sample taken for sequencing was PBMCs. The receptors originated from a human donor in good health (CMV status not recorded). Some clones in this sample may be carry-over from other donors' samples.

This clonotype was seen once. The V gene is TRBV6-2 or TRBV6-3, the J gene TRBJ2-3, with 12 nucleotides matching TRBD2. The CDR3 is made up of 13 amino acids. V was pared by 7 bases and J by 5 bases, with 1 base of the junction left unmatched. CDR1 and CDR2 from the germline V gene are MNHEY and SVGEGT. The CDR3 DNA is TGTGCCAGCAAGACTAGCGGGAGAGATACGCAGTATTTT. Encoded protein: CASKTSGRDTQYF.

The V and J genes are TRBV18 and TRBJ1-1; the D gene is possibly TRBD1 (5 bases). The CDR3 loop spans 14 amino acids. CDR1 is KGHSH, CDR2 LQKENI, per germline. V was clipped by 2 bases and J by 2 bases, with 9 bases between them. CDR3 amino acids: CASSPAGINTEAFF. In DNA form, the CDR3 reads TGTGCCAGCTCACCAGCAGGGATCAACACTGAAGCTTTCTTT.

The CDR3 DNA sequence: TGTGCCAGTAGTAAACGAGCGGGGGCCCGGGTTTATGAGCAGTTCTTC. Protein product: CASSKRAGARVYEQFF. This chain connects TRBV19 to TRBJ2-1; 8 bases are a match to TRBD2. The CDR3 sequence is 16 residues long. After removal of 4 bases from V and 8 bases from J, the junction contained 13 bases not matched to a gene. Germline CDR1 and CDR2: LNHDA and SQIVND (reference sequence).

CDR3 loop: CASSTRQGSRMETQYF. The CDR3 region has the DNA TGTGCCAGTAGTACTCGACAGGGGTCAAGGATGGAGACCCAGTACTTC. The chain carries TRBV19 and TRBJ2-5, with 8 nucleotides matching TRBD1. This CDR3 is 16 amino acids long. CDR1 is LNHDA and CDR2 is SQIVND in the germline V gene (reference sequence). J gave up 5 bases and V 4 bases, and 12 bases lay outside the gene matches.

Only a few counts were recorded for this clonotype. The chain couples TRBV14 to TRBJ2-1, with D maybe TRBD2 (5 bases). Germline V CDR1 and CDR2: SGHDN, FVKESK. This CDR3 is built from 17 residues. The germline V and J ends were trimmed by 1 base and 4 bases, with 17 bases remaining between them. Here the CDR3 reads CASSQVKRTSHYNEQFF. The CDR3 nucleotides read TGTGCCAGCAGCCAAGTCAAGCGGACTTCCCATTACAATGAGCAGTTCTTC.

This rearrangement joins TRBV28 to TRBJ1-1; TRBD1 might be the D (6 bases). Trimming stripped 5 bases from V and 2 bases from J, with 12 bases between. Germline CDR1 is MDHEN and CDR2 is SYDVKM. This CDR3 contains 14 residues. The DNA of the CDR3 is TGTGCCAGCAGTCGCCGGGGGGCCAACACTGAAGCTTTCTTT. Protein sequence: CASSRRGANTEAFF.

This clonotype was counted a single time. The chain recombines TRBV7-4 with TRBJ1-5; D ambiguous. V lost 0 bases and J lost 2, with 5 bases in between. Germline V gene lookup returns CDR1 SGHVT and CDR2 SQSDAQ. The CDR3 is made up of 14 amino acids. DNA for the CDR3: TGTGCCAGCAGCTTAGCGAGCGGCAATCAGCCCCAGCATTTT. Translating gives CASSLASGNQPQHF.